This T cell receptor beta chain was found in a study of T cell responses to AZD1222 COVID-19 vaccine. Study-level information: Second doses were pooled across both intervals (about 4 or about 12 weeks). Study results and limitations: Repertoires were sampled only after the peak T cell response. Epitopes outside B.1.351 and B.1.1.7 mutated regions reportedly drew nearly half of spike TCRs.

V was pared by 0 bases and J by 1 base, with 1 base of the junction left unmatched. The CDR3 consists of 16 residues. The germline CDR1 and CDR2 sequences are SGHRS and YFSETQ. Of note for this clone: Its antigen is undetermined.

Sequencing used immunoSEQ multiplex PCR; TCRdb keeps in-frame clones, though not all of them. This table has more than 95,000 clones, 90% appearing once. The chain links TRBV5-1 to TRBJ2-5; 12 bases fit TRBD1. The sequence derives from an adult in good health. The source was peripheral blood, collected on day 0 of AZD1222 vaccination. As DNA, the CDR3 is TGCGCCAGCAGCTTGGCGGGACAGGGGGCCCAAGAGACCCAGTACTTC. Its translation is CASSLAGQGAQETQYF.